Given below is one T cell receptor (beta chain) in context. CDR1 and CDR2 (germline): SGHRS, YFSETQ. Germline trimming cut 1 base from V and 8 bases from J; bases unmatched to any gene: 7. The CDR3 runs to 16 residues. Some clones are missing from TCRdb's copy, which holds only in-frame ones; the method was immunoSEQ multiplex PCR. The sample shows 120,000 to 150,000 clones, about 85% of them seen only once. The sample is drawn from a study of blood T cell repertoires in COVID-19. The source is a human donor with acute or convalescent COVID-19. The donor label of this sample is uncertain. Sequenced sample: peripheral blood. The V call is TRBV5-1, the J call TRBJ2-1, with TRBD1 matching over 12 bases. In DNA, the CDR3 is TGCGCCAGCAGCTTGCTCACCGGGACAGGGGGCGATGAGCAGTTCTTC. This sequence encodes CASSLLTGTGGDEQFF.